The rows below give T cell receptor beta chains drawn from one sample of a study of blood T cell repertoires in COVID-19. Clones were sequenced by immunoSEQ multiplex PCR, and TCRdb holds only the in-frame ones, with some missing. The repertoire holds approximately 280,000 clones, under 90% seen once, with approximately 2.2% in the top ten. Sequenced: peripheral blood. Receptors originate from a man aged 45-65 years with acute or convalescent COVID-19. The CDR3 runs from the conserved cysteine through the conserved F or W. Fields, in order: J gene, clone size, D gene, V gene, CDR3 protein, CDR3 DNA. The D gene is left open where the match is weak. Rows give clone size only sometimes, using once, few, many, or a class for an expanded clone.

j_call: TRBJ2-2; clone_size: .; d_call: .; v_call: TRBV30; cdr3_aa: CAWWQTGVNTGELFF; cdr3_nt: TGTGCCTGGTGGCAGACAGGCGTCAACACCGGGGAGCTGTTTTTT
j_call: TRBJ2-6; clone_size: .; d_call: TRBD1; v_call: TRBV6-6; cdr3_aa: CASSLRPGQVASGANVLTF; cdr3_nt: TGTGCCAGCAGTCTCCGCCCCGGACAGGTCGCCTCTGGGGCCAACGTCCTGACTTTC
j_call: TRBJ2-7; clone_size: .; d_call: .; v_call: TRBV6-5; cdr3_aa: CASTPRFYGAYEQYF; cdr3_nt: TGTGCCAGCACCCCGAGGTTTTACGGAGCCTACGAGCAGTACTTC
j_call: TRBJ1-4; clone_size: .; d_call: .; v_call: TRBV12-5; cdr3_aa: CASGLLLLGSLDEKLFF; cdr3_nt: TGTGCTAGTGGTTTGCTCCTCCTGGGCAGCCTGGATGAAAAACTGTTTTTT
j_call: TRBJ2-1; clone_size: .; d_call: .; v_call: TRBV9; cdr3_aa: CASGQGNYNEQFF; cdr3_nt: TGTGCCAGCGGCCAGGGGAACTACAATGAGCAGTTCTTC
j_call: TRBJ1-6; clone_size: .; d_call: .; v_call: TRBV27; cdr3_aa: CASSLSGGTPLHF; cdr3_nt: TGTGCCAGCAGTTTATCCGGAGGAACACCCCTCCACTTT
j_call: TRBJ2-7; clone_size: .; d_call: .; v_call: TRBV3-1/TRBV3-2; cdr3_aa: CASSDRYRTEAYEQYF; cdr3_nt: TGTGCCAGCAGCGACCGGTACCGGACAGAAGCCTACGAGCAGTACTTC
j_call: TRBJ1-5; clone_size: .; d_call: .; v_call: TRBV9; cdr3_aa: CASSVFRVTQPQHF; cdr3_nt: TGTGCCAGCAGCGTATTCCGAGTTACTCAGCCCCAGCATTTT
j_call: TRBJ2-2; clone_size: .; d_call: .; v_call: TRBV5-1; cdr3_aa: CASSLGQTGSGELFF; cdr3_nt: TGCGCCAGCAGCTTGGGGCAGACAGGCAGCGGGGAGCTGTTTTTT
j_call: TRBJ2-2; clone_size: .; d_call: .; v_call: TRBV7-9; cdr3_aa: CASKLGPQATGELFF; cdr3_nt: TGTGCCTCCAAGCTGGGGCCTCAAGCCACCGGGGAGCTGTTTTTT
j_call: TRBJ1-6; clone_size: once; d_call: .; v_call: TRBV5-6; cdr3_aa: CASSLGGRSPLHF; cdr3_nt: TGTGCCAGCAGCTTGGGGGGGCGGTCACCCCTCCACTTT
j_call: TRBJ2-3; clone_size: .; d_call: TRBD1; v_call: TRBV5-6; cdr3_aa: CASRDRGITDTQYF; cdr3_nt: TGTGCCAGCCGTGACAGGGGTATCACAGATACGCAGTATTTT
j_call: TRBJ2-1; clone_size: .; d_call: .; v_call: TRBV14; cdr3_aa: CASSQDEVAGEQFF; cdr3_nt: TGTGCCAGCAGCCAAGATGAAGTGGCGGGTGAGCAGTTCTTC
j_call: TRBJ2-5; clone_size: .; d_call: TRBD1; v_call: TRBV11-2; cdr3_aa: CASSTSPNRGRETQYF; cdr3_nt: TGTGCCAGCAGCACCAGCCCAAACAGGGGGCGGGAGACCCAGTACTTC
j_call: TRBJ1-5; clone_size: once; d_call: .; v_call: TRBV7-2; cdr3_aa: CASSLDRVGNQPQHF; cdr3_nt: TGTGCCAGCAGCTTAGACAGGGTGGGCAATCAGCCCCAGCATTTT
j_call: TRBJ1-1; clone_size: .; d_call: .; v_call: TRBV27; cdr3_aa: CASSLSRGTEAFF; cdr3_nt: TGTGCCAGCAGTTTAAGCAGGGGCACTGAAGCTTTCTTT
j_call: TRBJ1-4; clone_size: .; d_call: .; v_call: TRBV7-2; cdr3_aa: CASRLTPAVGEKLFF; cdr3_nt: TGTGCCAGCAGATTGACGCCCGCGGTGGGTGAAAAACTGTTTTTT
j_call: TRBJ1-1; clone_size: .; d_call: .; v_call: TRBV18; cdr3_aa: CASSSETVEVAFF; cdr3_nt: TGTGCCAGCTCCTCGGAGACAGTCGAGGTGGCTTTCTTT
j_call: TRBJ2-1; clone_size: .; d_call: TRBD2; v_call: TRBV10-3; cdr3_aa: CAISRTSGGEFF; cdr3_nt: TGTGCCATCAGTAGGACTAGCGGGGGGGAGTTCTTC
j_call: TRBJ1-2; clone_size: .; d_call: TRBD1; v_call: TRBV6-5; cdr3_aa: CASKDGQGSGYTF; cdr3_nt: TGTGCCAGCAAGGACGGACAGGGGTCTGGCTACACCTTC
j_call: TRBJ1-1; clone_size: .; d_call: .; v_call: TRBV6-2/TRBV6-3; cdr3_aa: CASSYQTEAFF; cdr3_nt: TGTGCCAGCAGTTACCAGACTGAAGCTTTCTTT
j_call: TRBJ1-6; clone_size: .; d_call: .; v_call: TRBV2; cdr3_aa: CAGRNGVQYNSPLHF; cdr3_nt: TGTGCCGGGAGGAATGGGGTTCAGTATAATTCACCCCTCCACTTT
j_call: TRBJ2-2; clone_size: .; d_call: .; v_call: TRBV6-2/TRBV6-3; cdr3_aa: CASSYSVQSNTGELFF; cdr3_nt: TGTGCCAGCAGTTACTCTGTGCAGTCGAACACCGGGGAGCTGTTTTTT
j_call: TRBJ2-7; clone_size: few; d_call: TRBD2; v_call: TRBV6-6; cdr3_aa: CASSSPASGGSEQYF; cdr3_nt: TGTGCCAGCAGTTCCCCGGCTAGCGGGGGCTCCGAGCAGTACTTC
j_call: TRBJ1-6; clone_size: once; d_call: .; v_call: TRBV4-1; cdr3_aa: CASSETGLPLHF; cdr3_nt: TGCGCCAGCAGCGAAACAGGGTTACCCCTCCACTTT
j_call: TRBJ2-7; clone_size: once; d_call: TRBD1; v_call: TRBV5-4; cdr3_aa: CASSLEYRGAYEQYF; cdr3_nt: TGTGCCAGCTCCCTTGAATACAGGGGCGCATACGAGCAGTACTTC
j_call: TRBJ2-5; clone_size: .; d_call: .; v_call: TRBV7-9; cdr3_aa: CASSLVGRGQETQYF; cdr3_nt: TGTGCCAGCAGCTTAGTCGGCAGGGGACAAGAGACCCAGTACTTC
j_call: TRBJ2-3; clone_size: .; d_call: .; v_call: TRBV6-5; cdr3_aa: CASSSLPTDTQYF; cdr3_nt: TGTGCCAGCAGTTCCCTCCCCACAGATACGCAGTATTTT
j_call: TRBJ1-2; clone_size: .; d_call: .; v_call: TRBV18; cdr3_aa: CASSPTGGEVYGYTF; cdr3_nt: TGTGCCAGCTCACCAACGGGCGGGGAAGTCTATGGCTACACCTTC
j_call: TRBJ1-5; clone_size: .; d_call: .; v_call: TRBV21-1; cdr3_aa: CASSKEGQGYRNQPQHF; cdr3_nt: TGTGCCAGCAGCAAAGAGGGACAGGGGTACCGAAATCAGCCCCAGCATTTT
j_call: TRBJ1-5; clone_size: .; d_call: .; v_call: TRBV7-2; cdr3_aa: CASSFEGFSNQPQHF; cdr3_nt: TGTGCCAGCAGCTTTGAGGGATTTAGCAATCAGCCCCAGCATTTT
j_call: TRBJ2-7; clone_size: once; d_call: TRBD2; v_call: TRBV2; cdr3_aa: CASSDSGGSYEQYF; cdr3_nt: TGTGCCAGCAGTGACTCGGGGGGCTCCTACGAGCAGTACTTC
j_call: TRBJ2-5; clone_size: .; d_call: .; v_call: TRBV7-9; cdr3_aa: CASSPSGETQYF; cdr3_nt: TGTGCCAGCAGCCCGTCGGGAGAGACCCAGTACTTC
j_call: TRBJ1-1; clone_size: .; d_call: .; v_call: TRBV5-4; cdr3_aa: CASSIRVGRTEAFF; cdr3_nt: TGTGCCAGCAGCATCAGGGTCGGGCGAACTGAAGCTTTCTTT
j_call: TRBJ1-5; clone_size: .; d_call: TRBD1; v_call: TRBV6-5; cdr3_aa: CASSLGQGANQPQHF; cdr3_nt: TGTGCCAGCAGTCTCGGACAGGGGGCAAATCAGCCCCAGCATTTT
j_call: TRBJ2-1; clone_size: .; d_call: .; v_call: TRBV5-6; cdr3_aa: CASSRALPYNEQFF; cdr3_nt: TGTGCCAGCAGCCGAGCTCTTCCCTACAATGAGCAGTTCTTC
j_call: TRBJ2-7; clone_size: .; d_call: .; v_call: TRBV6-5; cdr3_aa: CASSSTGMRRAYEQYF; cdr3_nt: TGTGCCAGCAGTTCCACAGGGATGAGAAGGGCCTACGAGCAGTACTTC
j_call: TRBJ1-6; clone_size: .; d_call: TRBD1; v_call: TRBV9; cdr3_aa: CASSRSQGQGDSPLHF; cdr3_nt: TGTGCCAGCAGCCGAAGCCAGGGACAGGGGGATTCACCCCTCCACTTT
j_call: TRBJ1-5; clone_size: .; d_call: .; v_call: TRBV19; cdr3_aa: CASTPGRDSNQPQHF; cdr3_nt: TGTGCCAGTACTCCGGGTCGGGATAGCAATCAGCCCCAGCATTTT
j_call: TRBJ2-3; clone_size: .; d_call: TRBD2; v_call: TRBV20-1; cdr3_aa: CSASGNSGGAGDTQYF; cdr3_nt: TGCAGTGCTAGTGGAAATAGCGGGGGGGCCGGAGATACGCAGTATTTT
j_call: TRBJ1-2; clone_size: .; d_call: .; v_call: TRBV9; cdr3_aa: CASSVESGGVSSYGYTF; cdr3_nt: TGTGCCAGCAGCGTAGAATCGGGGGGAGTCTCCTCCTATGGCTACACCTTC